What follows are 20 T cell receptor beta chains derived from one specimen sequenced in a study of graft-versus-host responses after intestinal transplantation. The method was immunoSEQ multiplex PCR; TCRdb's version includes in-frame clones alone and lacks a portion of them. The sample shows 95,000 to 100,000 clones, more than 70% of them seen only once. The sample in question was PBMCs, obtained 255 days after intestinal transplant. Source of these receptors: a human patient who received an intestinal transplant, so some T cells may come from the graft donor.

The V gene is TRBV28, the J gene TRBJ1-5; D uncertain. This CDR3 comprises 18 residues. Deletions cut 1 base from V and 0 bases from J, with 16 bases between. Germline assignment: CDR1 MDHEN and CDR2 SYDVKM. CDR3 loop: CASSLSRPVEYSNQPQHF. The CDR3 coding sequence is TGTGCCAGCAGTTTATCTAGGCCAGTAGAGTATAGCAATCAGCCCCAGCATTTT.

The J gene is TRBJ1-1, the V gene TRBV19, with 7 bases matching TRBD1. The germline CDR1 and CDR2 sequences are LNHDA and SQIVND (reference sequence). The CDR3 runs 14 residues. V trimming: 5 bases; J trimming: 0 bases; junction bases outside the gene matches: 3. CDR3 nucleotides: TGTGCCAGTAGTTTACAGGGGTTGAACACTGAAGCTTTCTTT. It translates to CASSLQGLNTEAFF.

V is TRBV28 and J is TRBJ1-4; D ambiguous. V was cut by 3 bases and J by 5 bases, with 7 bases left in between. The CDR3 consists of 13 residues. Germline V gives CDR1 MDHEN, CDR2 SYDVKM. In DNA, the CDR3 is TGTGCCAGCAGTTTCGGAGTAAATGAAAAACTGTTTTTT. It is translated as CASSFGVNEKLFF.

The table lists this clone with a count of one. In nucleotides, the CDR3 is TGTGCCAGCAGTTTATTCGCAGGGACATTGGAGACCCAGTACTTC. It codes for CASSLFAGTLETQYF. The chain recombines TRBV27 with TRBJ2-5; maybe TRBD1 (6 bases). CDR1 is MNHEY, CDR2 SMNVEV, per germline (reference sequence). This CDR3 comprises 15 residues. Trimming left V 1 base short and J 5 bases short, with 14 bases between.

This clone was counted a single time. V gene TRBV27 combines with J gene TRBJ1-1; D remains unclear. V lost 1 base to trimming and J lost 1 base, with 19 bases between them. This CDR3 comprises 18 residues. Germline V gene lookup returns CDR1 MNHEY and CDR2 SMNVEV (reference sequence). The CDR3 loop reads CASSLYPPRRAPNTEAFF. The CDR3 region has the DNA TGTGCCAGCAGTTTATACCCGCCCCGGAGGGCTCCGAACACTGAAGCTTTCTTT.

In nucleotides, the CDR3 is TGTGCCAGCAGCCTAAGACCTTTCATCAACCCCCAAAACACCATATATTTT. Protein product: CASSLRPFINPQNTIYF. This chain links TRBV9 with TRBJ1-3; D is unclear. The CDR3 length is 17 residues. Germline V lookup: CDR1 SGDLS, CDR2 YYNGEE. V shed 4 bases and J shed 6 bases, with 23 bases lying between them.

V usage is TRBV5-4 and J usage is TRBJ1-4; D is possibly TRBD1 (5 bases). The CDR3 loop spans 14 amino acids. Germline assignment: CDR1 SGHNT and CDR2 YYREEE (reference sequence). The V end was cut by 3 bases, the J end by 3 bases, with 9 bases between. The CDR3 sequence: CASSSAGANEKLFF. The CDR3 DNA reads TGTGCCAGCAGCTCGGCGGGGGCTAATGAAAAACTGTTTTTT.

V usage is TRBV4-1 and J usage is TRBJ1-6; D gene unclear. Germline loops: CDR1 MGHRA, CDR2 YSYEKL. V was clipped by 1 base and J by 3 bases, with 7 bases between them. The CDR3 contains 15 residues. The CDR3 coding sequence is TGCGCCAGCAGCCAAGGACCTGGCTATAATTCACCCCTCCACTTT. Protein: CASSQGPGYNSPLHF.

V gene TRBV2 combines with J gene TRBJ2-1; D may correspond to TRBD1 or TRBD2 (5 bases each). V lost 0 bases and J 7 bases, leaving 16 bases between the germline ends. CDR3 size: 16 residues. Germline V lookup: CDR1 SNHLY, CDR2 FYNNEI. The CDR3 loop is CASSEALGEPLNEQFF. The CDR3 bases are TGTGCCAGCAGTGAAGCGCTGGGGGAACCTTTAAATGAGCAGTTCTTC.

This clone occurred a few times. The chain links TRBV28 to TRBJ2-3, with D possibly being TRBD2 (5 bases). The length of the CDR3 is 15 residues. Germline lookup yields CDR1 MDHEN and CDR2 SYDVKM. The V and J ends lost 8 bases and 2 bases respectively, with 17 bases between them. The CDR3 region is CASREGDGATDTQYF. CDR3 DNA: TGTGCCAGCCGCGAGGGAGACGGTGCCACAGATACGCAGTATTTT.

The CDR3 sequence: CASSELAGTGSNEQFF. The CDR3 coding sequence is TGTGCCAGCAGTGAGCTCGCCGGGACAGGCAGTAATGAGCAGTTCTTC. This chain connects TRBV6-1 to TRBJ2-1; 8 nucleotides match TRBD1. Germline CDR1 and CDR2: MNHNS and SASEGT. This CDR3 is built from 16 residues. V dropped 3 bases and J dropped 7; count of bases not matched to a gene: 11.

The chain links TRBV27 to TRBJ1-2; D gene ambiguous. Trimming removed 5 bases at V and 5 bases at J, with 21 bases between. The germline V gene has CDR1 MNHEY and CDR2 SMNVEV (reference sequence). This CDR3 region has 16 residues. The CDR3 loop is CASSPIPGVGLYGYTF. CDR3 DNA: TGTGCCAGCAGTCCCATCCCCGGCGTAGGGTTATATGGCTACACCTTC.

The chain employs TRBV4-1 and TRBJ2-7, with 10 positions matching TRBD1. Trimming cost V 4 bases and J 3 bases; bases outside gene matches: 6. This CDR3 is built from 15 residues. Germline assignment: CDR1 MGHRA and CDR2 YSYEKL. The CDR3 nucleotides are TGCGCCAGCAGCCCCATAGGACAGGGGGTCTACGAGCAGTACTTC. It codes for CASSPIGQGVYEQYF.

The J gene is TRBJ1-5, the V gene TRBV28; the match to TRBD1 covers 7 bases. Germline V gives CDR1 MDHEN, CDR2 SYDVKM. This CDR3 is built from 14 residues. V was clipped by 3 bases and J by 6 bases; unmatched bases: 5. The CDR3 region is CASSFQGGRQPQHF. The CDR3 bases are TGTGCCAGCAGTTTTCAAGGGGGCCGTCAGCCCCAGCATTTT. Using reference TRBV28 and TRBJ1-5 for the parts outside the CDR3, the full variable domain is DVKVTQSSRYLVKRTGEKVFLECVQDMDHENMFWYRQDPGLGLRLIYFSYDVKMKEKGDIPEGYSVSREKKERFSLILESASTNQTSMYLCASSFQGGRQPQHFGDGTRLSIL.

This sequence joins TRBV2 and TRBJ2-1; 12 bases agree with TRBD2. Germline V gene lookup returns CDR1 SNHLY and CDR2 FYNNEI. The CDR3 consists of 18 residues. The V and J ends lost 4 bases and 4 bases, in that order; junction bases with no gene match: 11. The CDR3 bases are TGTGCCAGCAGTGTTGTTCTGACTAGCGGGGGCCAATACAATGAGCAGTTCTTC. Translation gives CASSVVLTSGGQYNEQFF.

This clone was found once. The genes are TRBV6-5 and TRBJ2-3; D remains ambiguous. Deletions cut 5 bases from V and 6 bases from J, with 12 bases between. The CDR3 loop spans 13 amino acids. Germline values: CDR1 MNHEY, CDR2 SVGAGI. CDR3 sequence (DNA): TGTGCCAGCAGTGACTTCCCAAAGGATACGCAGTATTTT. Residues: CASSDFPKDTQYF.

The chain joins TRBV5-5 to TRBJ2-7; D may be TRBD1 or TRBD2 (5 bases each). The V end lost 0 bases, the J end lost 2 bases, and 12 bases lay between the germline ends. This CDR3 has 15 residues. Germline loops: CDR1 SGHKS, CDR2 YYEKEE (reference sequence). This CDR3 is CASSLAGTVAYEQYF. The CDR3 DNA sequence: TGTGCCAGCAGCTTGGCCGGGACGGTAGCCTACGAGCAGTACTTC.

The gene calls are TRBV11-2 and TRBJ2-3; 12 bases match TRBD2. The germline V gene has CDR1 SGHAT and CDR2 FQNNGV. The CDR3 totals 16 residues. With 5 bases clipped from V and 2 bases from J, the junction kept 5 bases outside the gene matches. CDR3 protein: CASSRTSGGSTDTQYF. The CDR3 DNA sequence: TGTGCCAGCAGCCGTACTAGCGGGGGGTCCACAGATACGCAGTATTTT. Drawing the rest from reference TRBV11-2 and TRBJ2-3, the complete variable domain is EAGVAQSPRYKIIEKRQSVAFWCNPISGHATLYWYQQILGQGPKLLIQFQNNGVVDDSQLPKDRFSAERLKGVDSTLKIQPAKLEDSAVYLCASSRTSGGSTDTQYFGPGTRLTVL.

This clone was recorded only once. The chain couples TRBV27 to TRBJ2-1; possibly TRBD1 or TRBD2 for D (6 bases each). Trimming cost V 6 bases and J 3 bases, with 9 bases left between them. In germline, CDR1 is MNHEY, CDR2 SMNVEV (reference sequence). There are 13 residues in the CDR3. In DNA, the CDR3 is TGTGCCAGCAGCGGGGGCCTCTACAATGAGCAGTTCTTC. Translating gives CASSGGLYNEQFF.

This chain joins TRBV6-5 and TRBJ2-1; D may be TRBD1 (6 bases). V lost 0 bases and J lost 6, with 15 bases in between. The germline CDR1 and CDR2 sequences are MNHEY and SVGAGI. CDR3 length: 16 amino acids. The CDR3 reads CASSYSNPGAANEQFF. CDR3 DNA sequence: TGTGCCAGCAGTTACTCCAATCCAGGGGCTGCCAATGAGCAGTTCTTC.